This T cell receptor beta chain came from a study of CD8 T cells in Susac syndrome. Germline V gives CDR1 DFQATT, CDR2 SNEGSKA (reference sequence). V lost 8 bases to trimming and J lost 5 bases, with 7 bases between them. The length of the CDR3 is 10 residues. The authors reverse transcribed roughly 0.5 to 1 ug RNA with random hexamers. One entry per CDR3 protein, called by TCRdb with MiXCR from the immunoSEQ multiplex PCR reads. This table holds some 300,000 distinct CDR3 sequences, 85% found once. The TCR comes from a human donor with multiple sclerosis. The rearrangement joins TRBV20-1 to TRBJ2-1; D gene uncertain. Sample: CD8+ T cells from PBMCs. In nucleotides, the CDR3 is TGCAGTATTGCCGACAATGAGCAGTTCTTC. This encodes CSIADNEQFF.